These T cell receptor beta chains were read from a single sample in a study of shared T cell receptors in the human thymus. Produced via immunoSEQ multiplex PCR; TCRdb's table is partial and in-frame only. The sample yields about 380,000 clones, about 95% seen once. Sequenced: thymocytes. The receptors originated from a human donor. Both conserved end residues are part of each CDR3. A D gene is named only where the DNA matches it firmly. Expanded clones are given a class, and other clones once, few, many or no size at all.

J gene | clone size | V gene | D gene | CDR3 DNA | CDR3 protein
TRBJ2-7 | - | TRBV14 | TRBD1 | TGTGCCAGCAGCCCTCCGGGACAGCACGACGCGTACGAGCAGTACTTC | CASSPPGQHDAYEQYF
TRBJ2-2 | - | TRBV7-9 | - | TGTGCCAGCAGCTTGCCCCCGGACAGAACCCGCCCGAACACCGGGGAGCTGTTTTTT | CASSLPPDRTRPNTGELFF
TRBJ2-5 | once | TRBV30 | - | TGTGCCTGGATCCCCATTCCCCAAGAGACCCAGTACTTC | CAWIPIPQETQYF
TRBJ2-7 | - | TRBV19 | - | TGTGCCAGGGGCGCCCAGGTGCCCTACGAGCAGTACTTC | CARGAQVPYEQYF
TRBJ2-1 | - | TRBV6-5 | TRBD1 | TGTGCCAGCAGTTCCAAACGGGCAGGGGGCTATAATGAGCAGTTCTTC | CASSSKRAGGYNEQFF
TRBJ2-3 | - | TRBV19 | - | TGTGCCAGTAGTTCAACGACAGTGTACACAGATACGCAGTATTTT | CASSSTTVYTDTQYF
TRBJ1-1 | - | TRBV28 | TRBD1 | TGTGCCACCCGCAGGGGGGCCATGAACACTGAAGCTTTCTTT | CATRRGAMNTEAFF
TRBJ2-2 | once | TRBV27 | TRBD2 | TGTGCCAGCAATCCCTCACCCCTGACTAGCGAGAACACCGGGGAGCTGTTTTTT | CASNPSPLTSENTGELFF
TRBJ2-3 | - | TRBV2 | TRBD2 | TGTGCCAGCAGTGGACTACGGACTAGCCCTCCCCCGGGCACAGATACGCAGTATTTT | CASSGLRTSPPPGTDTQYF
TRBJ1-1 | - | TRBV19 | - | TGTGCCAGTAGTATTGTAGCGGGGGACGGCACTGAAGCTTTCTTT | CASSIVAGDGTEAFF
TRBJ2-1 | - | TRBV5-4 | TRBD1 | TGTGCCAGCAACCCGGGACAGGGCTATAATGAGCAGTTCTTC | CASNPGQGYNEQFF
TRBJ2-1 | - | TRBV19 | TRBD2 | TGTGCCAGTAGTTGTTTCGAGACTAGCGGCTACAATGAGCAGTTCTTC | CASSCFETSGYNEQFF
TRBJ2-2 | - | TRBV9 | TRBD2 | TGTGCCAGCAGCACCTCTAGCGGGGTCACCGGGGAGCTGTTTTTT | CASSTSSGVTGELFF
TRBJ2-3 | - | TRBV2 | - | TGTGCCACCACTAGCAGAGATACGCAGTATTTT | CATTSRDTQYF
TRBJ2-1 | once | TRBV28 | TRBD2 | TGTGCCAGCAGTTTATCTAGCGGTCTCAATGAGCAGTTCTTC | CASSLSSGLNEQFF
TRBJ2-1 | - | TRBV27 | TRBD2 | TGTGCCAGCAAGATTAGCGGGCACTCCTACAATGAGCAGTTCTTC | CASKISGHSYNEQFF
TRBJ2-7 | - | TRBV7-8 | - | TGTGCCAGCAGCAGGCGACGCACGCCCTACGAGCAGTACTTC | CASSRRRTPYEQYF
TRBJ1-2 | - | TRBV19 | - | TGTGCCAGTAGCCCGGACATAAACTATGGCTACACCTTC | CASSPDINYGYTF
TRBJ1-3 | - | TRBV5-5 | TRBD1 | TGTGCCAGCAGCCTGGGACAGGGACTTGGAAACACCATATATTTT | CASSLGQGLGNTIYF
TRBJ1-4 | - | TRBV28 | - | TGTGCCAGCAGCCCGGGGTTAGGGGCTGCAACTAATGAAAAACTGTTTTTT | CASSPGLGAATNEKLFF
TRBJ2-7 | once | TRBV27 | TRBD2 | TGTGCCAGCAGTCCCTCCACGGGGGGCGAGCAGTACTTC | CASSPSTGGEQYF
TRBJ2-5 | - | TRBV19 | - | TGTGCCAGTAGTATGCGGGACACCTGTAAGCAAGAGACCCAGTACTTC | CASSMRDTCKQETQYF